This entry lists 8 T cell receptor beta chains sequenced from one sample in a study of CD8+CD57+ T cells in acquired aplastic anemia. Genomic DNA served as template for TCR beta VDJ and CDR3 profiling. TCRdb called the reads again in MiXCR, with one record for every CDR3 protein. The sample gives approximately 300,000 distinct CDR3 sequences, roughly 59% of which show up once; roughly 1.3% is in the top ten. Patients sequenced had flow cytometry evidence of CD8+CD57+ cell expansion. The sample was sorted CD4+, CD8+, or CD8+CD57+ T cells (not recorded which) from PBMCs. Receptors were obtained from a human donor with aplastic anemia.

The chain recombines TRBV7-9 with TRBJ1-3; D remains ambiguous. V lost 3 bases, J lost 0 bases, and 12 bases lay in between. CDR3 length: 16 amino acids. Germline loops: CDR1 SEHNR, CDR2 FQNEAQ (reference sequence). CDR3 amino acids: CASSLTGPISGNTIYF. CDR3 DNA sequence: TGTGCCAGCAGCTTGACGGGCCCAATCTCTGGAAACACCATATATTTT.

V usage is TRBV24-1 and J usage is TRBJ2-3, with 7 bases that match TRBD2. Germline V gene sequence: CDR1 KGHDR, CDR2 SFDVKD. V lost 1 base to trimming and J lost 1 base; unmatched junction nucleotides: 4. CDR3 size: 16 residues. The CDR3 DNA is TGTGCCACCAGTGATTTCACTAGCGCCGGCACAGATACGCAGTATTTT. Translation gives CATSDFTSAGTDTQYF.

The CDR3 DNA is TGTGCTAGAAGGGACTTAACAGGAATACTGGATTCACCCCTCCACTTT. It specifies CARRDLTGILDSPLHF. V gene TRBV7-3 combines with J gene TRBJ1-6; D may be TRBD1 (5 bases). The CDR3 covers 16 residues. CDR1 is SGHTA, CDR2 FQGTGA, per germline.

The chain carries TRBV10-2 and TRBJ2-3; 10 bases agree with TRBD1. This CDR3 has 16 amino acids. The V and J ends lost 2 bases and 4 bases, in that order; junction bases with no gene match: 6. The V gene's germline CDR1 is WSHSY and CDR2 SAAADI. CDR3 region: CASSELPGTGADTQYF. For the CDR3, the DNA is TGCGCCAGCAGTGAGCTGCCCGGGACAGGGGCAGATACGCAGTATTTT.

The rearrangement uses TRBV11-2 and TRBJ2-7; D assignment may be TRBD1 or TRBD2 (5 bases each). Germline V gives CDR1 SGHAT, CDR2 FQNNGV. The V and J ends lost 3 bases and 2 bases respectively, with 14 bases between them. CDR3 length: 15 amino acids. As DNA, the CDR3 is TGTGCCAGCAGCTTGGGGGATCAAAGGGCCTACGAGCAGTACTTC. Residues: CASSLGDQRAYEQYF.

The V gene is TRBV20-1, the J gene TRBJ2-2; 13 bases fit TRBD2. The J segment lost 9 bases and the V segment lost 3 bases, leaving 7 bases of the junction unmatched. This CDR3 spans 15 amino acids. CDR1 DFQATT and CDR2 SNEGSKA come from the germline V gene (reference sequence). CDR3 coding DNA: TGCAGTGCTAGGAGACTAGCGGGGGGTCCCCGGGAGCTGTTTTTT. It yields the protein CSARRLAGGPRELFF.

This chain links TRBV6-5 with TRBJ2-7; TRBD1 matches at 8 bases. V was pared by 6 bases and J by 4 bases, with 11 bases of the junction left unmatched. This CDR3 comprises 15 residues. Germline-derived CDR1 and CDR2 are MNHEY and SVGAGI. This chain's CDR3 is CASSYGQGLKYEQYF. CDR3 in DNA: TGTGCCAGCAGCTACGGACAGGGATTAAAATACGAGCAGTACTTC.

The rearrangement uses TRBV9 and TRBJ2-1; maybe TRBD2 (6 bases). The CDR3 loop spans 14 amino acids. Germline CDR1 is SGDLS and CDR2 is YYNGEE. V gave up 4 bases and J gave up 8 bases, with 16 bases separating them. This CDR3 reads CASSQEPGGDEQFF. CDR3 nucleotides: TGTGCCAGCAGCCAAGAACCCGGAGGGGATGAGCAGTTCTTC.